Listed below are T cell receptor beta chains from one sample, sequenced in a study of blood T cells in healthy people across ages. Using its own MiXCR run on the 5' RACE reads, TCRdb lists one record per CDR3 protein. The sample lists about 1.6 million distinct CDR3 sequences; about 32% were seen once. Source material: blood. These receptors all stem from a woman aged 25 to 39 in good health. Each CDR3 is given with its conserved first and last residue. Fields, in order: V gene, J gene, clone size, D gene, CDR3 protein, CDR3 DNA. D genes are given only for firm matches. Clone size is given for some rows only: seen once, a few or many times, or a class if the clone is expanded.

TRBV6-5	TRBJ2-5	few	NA	CASSYGGSLMETQYF	TGTGCCAGCAGTTACGGGGGGTCACTGATGGAGACCCAGTACTTC
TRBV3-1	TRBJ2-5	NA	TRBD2	CASSQLTSGRETQYF	TGTGCCAGCAGCCAGTTGACTAGCGGGAGAGAGACCCAGTACTTC
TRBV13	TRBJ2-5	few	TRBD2	CASSSQGSGRSGTQYF	TGTGCCAGCAGCTCCCAAGGCAGCGGGAGGAGTGGGACCCAGTACTTC
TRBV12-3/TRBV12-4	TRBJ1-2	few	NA	CASSLDIRAGYTF	TGTGCCAGCAGTTTAGACATCAGGGCTGGCTACACCTTC
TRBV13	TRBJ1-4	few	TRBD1	CASSQRTGANEKLFF	TGTGCCAGCAGCCAAAGGACAGGGGCGAATGAAAAACTGTTTTTT
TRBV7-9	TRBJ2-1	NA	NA	CASSLRDSIPNEQFF	TGTGCCAGCAGCCTCCGGGACTCCATCCCCAATGAGCAGTTCTTC
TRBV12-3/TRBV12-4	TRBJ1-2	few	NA	CASSLRRVNYGYTF	TGTGCCAGCAGTTTGCGGAGAGTTAACTATGGCTACACCTTC
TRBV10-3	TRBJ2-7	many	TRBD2	CAISETSGSYEQYF	TGTGCCATCAGTGAGACTAGCGGGTCGTACGAGCAGTACTTC
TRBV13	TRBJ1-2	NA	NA	CASSLSPPHGGILHGYTF	TGTGCCAGCAGCTTATCACCACCACATGGGGGAATTTTGCATGGCTACACCTTC
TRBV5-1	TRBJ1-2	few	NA	CASSSDRISGYTF	TGCGCCAGCAGCTCGGACAGAATCAGTGGCTACACCTTC
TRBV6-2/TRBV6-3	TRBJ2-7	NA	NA	CASSYPGRYDEQYF	TGTGCCAGCAGTTACCCTGGCAGGTATGACGAGCAGTACTTC
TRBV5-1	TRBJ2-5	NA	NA	CASSLAARGKETQYF	TGCGCCAGCAGCTTGGCGGCAAGGGGTAAGGAGACCCAGTACTTC
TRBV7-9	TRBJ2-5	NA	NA	CASSPPGQHQETQYF	TGTGCCAGCAGCCCACCGGGACAACACCAAGAGACCCAGTACTTC
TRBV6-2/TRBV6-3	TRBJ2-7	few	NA	CASRTGDEQYF	TGTGCCAGCAGAACCGGGGACGAGCAGTACTTC
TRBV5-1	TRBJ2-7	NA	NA	CASSLGDGYYEQYF	TGCGCCAGCAGCTTGGGGGACGGATACTACGAGCAGTACTTC
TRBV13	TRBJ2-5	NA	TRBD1	CASKGQYRSETQYF	TGTGCCAGCAAGGGACAGTATCGATCGGAGACCCAGTACTTC
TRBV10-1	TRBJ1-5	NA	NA	CASTGEVNQPQHF	TGCGCCAGCACAGGGGAGGTAAATCAGCCCCAGCATTTT
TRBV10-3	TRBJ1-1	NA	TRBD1	CAASGGVSEAFF	TGTGCCGCCTCAGGGGGTGTTTCTGAAGCTTTCTTT
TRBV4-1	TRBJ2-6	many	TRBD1	CASSQAYRGTGANVLTF	TGCGCCAGCAGCCAAGCCTACAGGGGGACCGGGGCCAACGTCCTGACTTTC
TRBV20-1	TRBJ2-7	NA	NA	CSARISLNYEQYF	TGCAGTGCTAGAATCAGTCTTAACTACGAGCAGTACTTC
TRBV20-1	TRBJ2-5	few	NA	CSARRAPQETQYF	TGCAGTGCTAGGCGAGCACCCCAAGAGACCCAGTACTTC
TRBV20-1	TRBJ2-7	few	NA	CSARAAGLDLYEQYF	TGCAGTGCTAGAGCCGCCGGACTGGATCTCTACGAGCAGTACTTC
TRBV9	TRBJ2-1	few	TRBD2	CASSVDGLAGEQFF	TGTGCCAGCAGCGTAGATGGACTAGCGGGTGAGCAGTTCTTC
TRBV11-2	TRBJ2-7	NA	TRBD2	CASSPTGTRRNEQYF	TGTGCCAGCAGCCCCACCGGGACTAGAAGAAACGAGCAGTACTTC
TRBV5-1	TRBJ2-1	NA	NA	CASSLEAEQFF	TGCGCCAGCAGCTTGGAGGCTGAGCAGTTCTTC
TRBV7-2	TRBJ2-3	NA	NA	CASSGGMTDTQYF	TGTGCCAGCAGCGGAGGGATGACAGATACGCAGTATTTT
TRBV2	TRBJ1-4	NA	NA	CASSESEKRFF	TGTGCCAGCAGTGAAAGTGAAAAACGGTTTTTT
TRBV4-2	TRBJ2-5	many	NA	CASSQDLGVQETQYF	TGTGCCAGCAGCCAAGATCTGGGGGTCCAAGAGACCCAGTACTTC
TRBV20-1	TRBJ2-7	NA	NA	CSASPLSLYEQYF	TGCAGTGCTAGTCCGCTATCGCTATACGAGCAGTACTTC
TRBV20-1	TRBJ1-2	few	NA	CSASPSGFGYGYTF	TGCAGTGCTAGCCCCTCAGGGTTCGGCTATGGCTACACCTTC
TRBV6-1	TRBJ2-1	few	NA	CASSEYKSSYNEQFF	TGTGCCAGCAGTGAATACAAGAGCTCCTACAATGAGCAGTTCTTC
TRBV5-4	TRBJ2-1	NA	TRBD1	CASSLGTAINSYNEQFF	TGTGCCAGCAGCCTTGGGACAGCGATTAACTCCTACAATGAGCAGTTCTTC
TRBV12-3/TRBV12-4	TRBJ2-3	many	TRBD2	CASATSGRSRTDTQYF	TGTGCCAGCGCGACTAGCGGGAGGAGTCGCACAGATACGCAGTATTTT
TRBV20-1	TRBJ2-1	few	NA	CSAFTGEGTPSSYNEQFF	TGCAGTGCCTTTACAGGGGAGGGGACTCCGAGCTCCTACAATGAGCAGTTCTTC
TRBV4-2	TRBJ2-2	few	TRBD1	CASSQERGQTTGELFF	TGTGCCAGCAGCCAAGAACGGGGACAGACCACCGGGGAGCTGTTTTTT
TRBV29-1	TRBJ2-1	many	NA	CSVEGSDEQFF	TGCAGCGTTGAGGGGTCCGATGAGCAGTTCTTC
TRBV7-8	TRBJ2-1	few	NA	CASSLQGNSYNEQFF	TGTGCCAGCAGTTTACAGGGTAACTCCTACAATGAGCAGTTCTTC
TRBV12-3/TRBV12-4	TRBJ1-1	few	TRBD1	CASTFRTGSGGTEAFF	TGTGCCAGCACTTTTCGGACAGGGAGTGGAGGCACTGAAGCTTTCTTT
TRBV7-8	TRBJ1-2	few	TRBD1	CASSAGTAMPNYGYTF	TGTGCCAGCAGCGCCGGGACAGCGATGCCTAACTATGGCTACACCTTC
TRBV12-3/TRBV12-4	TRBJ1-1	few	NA	CASCGQINTEAFF	TGTGCCTCATGTGGGCAGATCAACACTGAAGCTTTCTTT
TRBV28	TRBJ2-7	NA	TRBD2	CASLLADSYEQYF	TGTGCCAGCCTACTAGCGGACTCCTACGAGCAGTACTTC
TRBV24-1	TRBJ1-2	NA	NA	CATSDLHVNYGYTF	TGTGCCACCAGTGATTTACACGTCAACTATGGCTACACCTTC